A single sample gave rise to the 10 T cell receptor beta chains below, sequenced in a study of T cell clonality in common variable immunodeficiency. Sequencing used immunoSEQ multiplex PCR; TCRdb keeps in-frame clones, though not all of them. The sample has over 35,000 clones, none seen only once. Source material: peripheral blood mononuclear cells. These receptors all come from a person aged 18 to 75 in good health.

There are many counts of this clone. The read stops 3 residues short of the end of the CDR3; the missing end is completed from the germline J gene. The V and J genes are TRBV20-1 and TRBJ2-2, with D possibly being TRBD2 (6 bases). Germline CDR1 is DFQATT and CDR2 is SNEGSKA (reference sequence). V lost 0 bases to trimming and J lost 5 bases, with 16 bases between them. This CDR3 has 16 residues. The CDR3 loop reads CSARDPERVGTGELFF. The DNA read from the CDR3 is TGCAGTGCTAGAGATCCGGAGCGGGTGGGAACCGGGGAG.

There are many counts of this clone. The missing CDR3 end, 3 residues past where the read stops, is filled in from the germline J gene. This chain joins TRBV5-1 and TRBJ1-3; no reliable D call. The CDR3 consists of 14 residues. CDR1 and CDR2 (germline): SGHRS, YFSETQ. V gave up 4 bases and J gave up 0 bases, with 8 bases separating them. The part of the CDR3 DNA that was read is TGCGCCAGCAGCGAGGGTCTCTCTGGAAACACC. Its translation: CASSEGLSGNT. The complete CDR3 sequence is CASSEGLSGNTIYF.

This clone was picked up many times. The sequence runs out 3 residues before the end of the CDR3; the remainder is reconstructed from the germline J gene. This sequence joins TRBV12-3 or TRBV12-4 and TRBJ2-2, with D maybe TRBD1 (6 bases). V gave up 6 bases and J gave up 5 bases, with 13 bases separating them. The CDR3 has 14 amino acids. The CDR3 protein is CASSRTARTGELFF. The DNA read from the CDR3 is TGTGCCAGCAGCCGGACAGCCAGGACCGGGGAG.

This clone was observed a few times. Incomplete CDR3 DNA: TGTGCCAGCCAGCTTTTACAGGGGGGTTCACCC. The encoded protein is CASQLLQGGSP. The whole CDR3 is CASQLLQGGSPLHF. The chain couples TRBV11-3 to TRBJ1-6, with 8 nucleotides matching TRBD1. The CDR3 end falls 3 residues outside the read, so it is completed with the germline J gene. After removal of 8 bases from V and 9 bases from J, the junction contained 9 bases not matched to a gene. This CDR3 is built from 14 residues. The germline V gene encodes CDR1 SGHNT and CDR2 YENEEA.

This clone was counted at least ten times. The read halts 3 residues ahead of the CDR3 end, with the missing end drawn from the germline J gene. The chain couples TRBV18 to TRBJ1-5; TRBD1 is a possible D gene (6 bases). CDR1 is KGHSH, CDR2 LQKENI, per germline. The CDR3 sequence is 14 residues long. V shed 4 bases and J shed 2 bases, with 9 bases lying between them. CDR3 amino acids: CASSLRQGNQPQHF. The sequenced part of the CDR3 DNA is TGTGCCAGCTCACTTCGACAGGGCAATCAGCCC. Based on the CDR3 plus reference TRBV18 and TRBJ1-5, the full variable domain is NAGVMQNPRHLVRRRGQEARLRCSPMKGHSHVYWYRQLPEEGLKFMVYLQKENIIDESGMPKERFSAEFPKEGPSILRIQQVVRGDSAAYFCASSLRQGNQPQHFGDGTRLSIL.

This clone occurred many times. The read falls 3 residues short of the CDR3 end, and the missing part is taken from the germline J gene. This sequence joins TRBV5-1 and TRBJ2-1; D could derive from TRBD1 or TRBD2 (5 bases each). Germline V gene data show CDR1 as SGHRS and CDR2 as YFSETQ. Trimming left V 4 bases short and J 6 bases short, with 20 bases between. The CDR3 has 16 residues. The CDR3 region is CASSVNEGSVPNEQFF. CDR3 DNA (partial): TGCGCCAGCAGCGTCAACGAGGGGTCTGTTCCCAATGAG.

There are many counts of this clone. Sequencing ends 3 residues short of the CDR3 end; the germline J gene provides the rest. The chain carries TRBV29-1 and TRBJ1-4; D possibly corresponds to TRBD1 (6 bases). Germline CDR1 and CDR2: SQVTM and ANQGSEA. There are 13 residues in the CDR3. With 4 bases removed from V and 8 bases from J, the gap between germline ends came to 14 bases. The CDR3 spells CSVASRGREKLFF. The sequenced part of the CDR3 DNA is TGCAGCGTTGCTTCCAGGGGCCGGGAAAAA.

At least ten counts were recorded for this clone. The CDR3 extends 3 residues past the end of the read, so its final part is completed from the germline J gene. This chain uses TRBV4-1 with TRBJ2-7; 8 nucleotides agree with TRBD2. Germline V gives CDR1 MGHRA, CDR2 YSYEKL. The CDR3 consists of 15 residues. V trimming: 2 bases; J trimming: 2 bases; junction bases outside the gene matches: 5. The DNA read from the CDR3 is TGCGCCAGCAGCCAATCGCCGGGACTAGCCTACGAG. As protein: CASSQSPGLAYE. The whole CDR3 region reads CASSQSPGLAYEQYF.

This clone was found many times. The CDR3 is CATSRDLSSGSGKTQYF. The sequenced part of the CDR3 DNA is TGTGCCACCAGCAGAGATCTGTCTAGCGGGAGCGGAAAGACC. V usage is TRBV15 and J usage is TRBJ2-5, with TRBD2 matching 10 bases. The CDR3 is cut off 3 residues early in the read; its end comes from the germline J gene. CDR1 and CDR2 from the germline V gene are LNHNV and YYDKDF (reference sequence). The CDR3 contains 17 residues. V lost 0 bases, J lost 6 bases, and 10 bases stayed unmatched.

Many counts were recorded for this clone. From the germline J gene comes the end of the CDR3, since the read stops 3 residues before it. The chain uses TRBV19 and TRBJ2-1; 13 nucleotides line up with TRBD2. The germline gives CDR1 LNHDA, CDR2 SQIVND (reference sequence). The CDR3 loop spans 19 amino acids. Trimming took 5 bases from V and 0 from J; bases not matched to a gene: 10. The DNA read from the CDR3 is TGTGCCAGTAGTCCACAGGGACTAGCGGGACGGAGCTCCTACAATGAG. Its protein product is CASSPQGLAGRSSYNE. The complete CDR3 protein is CASSPQGLAGRSSYNEQFF. The variable domain in full, with the rest retrieved from reference TRBV19 and TRBJ2-1, is DGGITQSPKYLFRKEGQNVTLSCEQNLNHDAMYWYRQDPGQGLRLIYYSQIVNDFQKGDIAEGYSVSREKKESFPLTVTSAQKNPTAFYLCASSPQGLAGRSSYNEQFFGPGTRLTVL.